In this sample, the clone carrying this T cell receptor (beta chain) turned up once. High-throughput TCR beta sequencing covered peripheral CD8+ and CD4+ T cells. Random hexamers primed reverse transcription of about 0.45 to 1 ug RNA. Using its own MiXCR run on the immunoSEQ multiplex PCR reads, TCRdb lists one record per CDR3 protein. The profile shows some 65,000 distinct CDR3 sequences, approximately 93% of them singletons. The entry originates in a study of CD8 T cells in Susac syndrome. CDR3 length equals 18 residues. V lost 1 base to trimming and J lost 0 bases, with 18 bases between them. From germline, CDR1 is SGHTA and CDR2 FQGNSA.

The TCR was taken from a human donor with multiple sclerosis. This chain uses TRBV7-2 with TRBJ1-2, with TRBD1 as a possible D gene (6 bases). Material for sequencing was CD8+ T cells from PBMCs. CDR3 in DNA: TGTGCCAGCAGCTTAGTCAGGGGATCTCCCACATCTAACTATGGCTACACCTTC. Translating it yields CASSLVRGSPTSNYGYTF.